This note documents a single T cell receptor (beta chain) sequence. Its antigen is not known. V lost 6 bases to trimming and J lost 0 bases; unmatched junction nucleotides: 8. Looked up from germline, CDR1 is MNHEY and CDR2 is SVGAGI. The CDR3 covers 17 residues. TCRdb itself ran the 5' RACE reads through MiXCR, one entry per CDR3 protein. In the table there are under 300,000 distinct CDR3 sequences, roughly 15% of which are singletons. This specimen belongs to a study of T-cell memory formation after mild COVID-19. Points from the study as a whole: The finding that pre-infection memory included some responding clones suggested that cross-reactive memory joined.

Sequencing used PBMCs or a T cell subset sorted from them (not recorded which). This sequence originates from a man between 18 and 29 years old who had mild COVID-19 (a few samples of this study predate the infection). Cell type and time point are not known. The chain combines TRBV6-5 with TRBJ2-6, with TRBD1 matching 7 bases. CDR3 loop: CASRPTGTRSGANVLTF. CDR3 DNA sequence: TGTGCCAGCAGGCCGACAGGGACCCGCTCTGGGGCCAACGTCCTGACTTTC.